Below, 21 T cell receptor beta chains from the same sample are listed, as sequenced in a study of siplizumab effects on memory and regulatory T cells. Profiled with immunoSEQ multiplex PCR; TCRdb holds only in-frame clones, not every one. The data contain approximately 100,000 clones, roughly 92% of them singletons. The sample taken for sequencing was Tregs sorted from blood. Receptor source: a human donor in good health.

This rearrangement joins TRBV28 to TRBJ2-3; no clear D. Trimming removed 6 bases from V and 5 bases from J, with 6 bases in between. Germline V gene data show CDR1 as MDHEN and CDR2 as SYDVKM. The CDR3 loop spans 11 amino acids. The CDR3 loop is CASRRRDTQYF. The CDR3 DNA sequence: TGTGCCAGCAGAAGAAGAGATACGCAGTATTTT.

The sample holds one count of this clone. The gene calls are TRBV5-1 and TRBJ1-4; D gene uncertain. V was trimmed by 5 bases and J by 4 bases, leaving 12 bases between them. The length of the CDR3 is 14 residues. CDR1 and CDR2 from the germline V gene are SGHRS and YFSETQ. Here the CDR3 reads CASSPDPYNEKLFF. The CDR3 bases are TGCGCCAGCAGTCCCGATCCCTATAATGAAAAACTGTTTTTT. The whole variable domain, remainder taken from reference TRBV5-1 and TRBJ1-4, is KAGVTQTPRYLIKTRGQQVTLSCSPISGHRSVSWYQQTPGQGLQFLFEYFSETQRNKGNFPGRFSGRQFSNSRSEMNVSTLELGDSALYLCASSPDPYNEKLFFGSGTQLSVL.

This chain uses TRBV5-1 with TRBJ2-2; 7 bases fit TRBD1. Trimming removed 3 bases from V and 0 bases from J; junction bases left unmatched: 2. The length of the CDR3 is 15 residues. CDR1 SGHRS and CDR2 YFSETQ come from the germline V gene. The CDR3 loop is CASSSGQTNTGELFF. In DNA form, the CDR3 reads TGCGCCAGCAGCTCGGGACAGACGAACACCGGGGAGCTGTTTTTT.

This chain joins TRBV27 and TRBJ2-3; D is ambiguous. Trimming shortened V by 6 bases and J by 3 bases, and 7 bases separated the two germline ends. The germline gives CDR1 MNHEY, CDR2 SMNVEV (reference sequence). This CDR3 contains 12 residues. The CDR3 DNA reads as TGTGCCAGCAGCCCTCGTACAGATACGCAGTATTTT. Amino acids: CASSPRTDTQYF.

This clone was observed once. The chain carries TRBV7-3 and TRBJ2-2; 9 positions agree with TRBD2. Per the germline V gene, CDR1 is SGHTA and CDR2 is FQGTGA. Unmatched junction bases numbered 9, after V lost 0 bases and J lost 4 bases. This CDR3 comprises 18 residues. CDR3 amino acids: CASSLTRREGQGTGELFF. CDR3 sequence (DNA): TGTGCCAGCAGCTTAACTCGGCGGGAGGGCCAGGGCACCGGGGAGCTGTTTTTT.

This clone was recorded only once. This sequence joins TRBV7-9 and TRBJ1-5; TRBD1 matches 7 bases. The germline V gene has CDR1 SEHNR and CDR2 FQNEAQ (reference sequence). The CDR3 has 13 amino acids. V trimming: 5 bases; J trimming: 4 bases; junction bases outside the gene matches: 2. As DNA, the CDR3 is TGTGCCAGCAGCAAGACAGGGAATCAGCCCCAGCATTTT. It translates to CASSKTGNQPQHF.

This chain connects TRBV27 to TRBJ2-5, with D hard to call. Trimming removed 5 bases from V and 7 bases from J, with 14 bases in between. Germline CDR1 and CDR2: MNHEY and SMNVEV (reference sequence). CDR3 length equals 13 residues. Here the CDR3 reads CASSLDRLMTQYF. In nucleotides, the CDR3 is TGTGCCAGCAGTCTGGACCGATTAATGACCCAGTACTTC.

The J gene is TRBJ1-4, the V gene TRBV10-2; TRBD1 matches 7 bases. The CDR3 loop spans 15 amino acids. Germline V gene sequence: CDR1 WSHSY, CDR2 SAAADI. Trimming cost V 0 bases and J 5 bases; bases outside gene matches: 3. In nucleotides, the CDR3 is TGCGCCAGCAGTGAGTCGACAGGGAACAATGAAAAACTGTTTTTT. It translates to CASSESTGNNEKLFF.

The CDR3 bases are TGTGCCAGCAGTTTATCAGGCAGGAATTCACCCCTCCACTTT. Residues: CASSLSGRNSPLHF. The chain uses TRBV28 and TRBJ1-6, with unresolved D. CDR1 is MDHEN, CDR2 SYDVKM, per germline. The CDR3 totals 14 residues. Between the trimmed V and J ends, which lost 1 base and 7 bases, there was a span of 8 bases.

The sample holds one count of this clone. The CDR3 DNA reads as TGTGCCTGGAGCCGGGAGGACATTCAGTACTTC. Its protein product is CAWSREDIQYF. V and J are TRBV30 and TRBJ2-4; 7 bases align to TRBD2. Germline trimming cut 3 bases from V and 8 bases from J; bases unmatched to any gene: 1. This CDR3 region has 11 residues. Germline CDR1 and CDR2: GTSNPN and SVGIG (reference sequence). The full variable domain, completed using reference TRBV30 and TRBJ2-4, is SQTIHQWPATLVQPVGSPLSLECTVEGTSNPNLYWYRQAAGRGLQLLFYSVGIGQISSEVPQNLSASRPQDRQFILSSKKLLLSDSGFYLCAWSREDIQYFGAGTRLSVL.

The chain has TRBV28 and TRBJ2-7; no definite D call. Germline V CDR1 and CDR2: MDHEN, SYDVKM. The CDR3 spans 14 residues. V shed 6 bases and J shed 1 base, with 13 bases lying between them. As DNA, the CDR3 is TGTGCCAGCAGATGGAGACGCGGATCCTACGAGCAGTACTTC. Translation: CASRWRRGSYEQYF.

The V and J genes are TRBV18 and TRBJ2-3; D remains ambiguous. V lost 2 bases and J lost 3, with 12 bases in between. Germline loops: CDR1 KGHSH, CDR2 LQKENI. This CDR3 has 15 residues. CDR3 protein: CASSPYIITTDTQYF. For the CDR3, the DNA is TGTGCCAGCTCACCATACATTATTACGACAGATACGCAGTATTTT.

The chain has TRBV7-9 and TRBJ2-7, with D perhaps matching TRBD2 (5 bases). The length of the CDR3 is 12 residues. Germline CDR1 is SEHNR and CDR2 is FQNEAQ (reference sequence). The V gene lost 5 bases and the J gene lost 8 bases, with 13 bases spanning the gap. CDR3 loop: CASSRGTGKQYF. DNA of the CDR3: TGTGCCAGCAGCCGTGGAACGGGAAAGCAGTACTTC. Together with reference TRBV7-9 and TRBJ2-7, the CDR3 gives the full variable domain: DTGVSQNPRHKITKRGQNVTFRCDPISEHNRLYWYRQTLGQGPEFLTYFQNEAQLEKSRLLSDRFSAERPKGSFSTLEIQRTEQGDSAMYLCASSRGTGKQYFGPGTRLTVT.

The J gene is TRBJ2-3, the V gene TRBV10-1; the match to TRBD2 covers 8 bases. CDR1 is WNHNN and CDR2 is SYGVQD in the germline V gene (reference sequence). With V trimmed by 8 bases and J by 4 bases, 8 bases remained unmatched. The CDR3 length is 14 residues. This chain's CDR3 is CASSKTSVADTQYF. The CDR3 DNA sequence: TGCGCCAGCTCCAAGACTAGCGTAGCAGATACGCAGTATTTT.

The chain is built from TRBV14 and TRBJ1-4; D not resolved. Germline values: CDR1 SGHDN, CDR2 FVKESK. V was cut by 2 bases and J by 3 bases, with 7 bases left in between. The CDR3 totals 14 residues. CDR3 in DNA: TGTGCCAGCAGCCAACGGGTGTCTAATGAAAAACTGTTTTTT. This codes for CASSQRVSNEKLFF.

The CDR3 loop is CASSEAGAAYNEQFF. CDR3 coding DNA: TGTGCCAGCAGCGAAGCGGGAGCTGCCTACAATGAGCAGTTCTTC. The rearrangement joins TRBV9 to TRBJ2-1; 8 bases align to TRBD2. This CDR3 is 15 amino acids long. J lost 2 bases, V lost 3 bases, and 4 bases had no gene match. CDR1 is SGDLS, CDR2 YYNGEE, per germline.

The chain has TRBV28 and TRBJ2-7, with D perhaps TRBD1 (6 bases). Trimming took 6 bases from V and 6 from J, leaving 15 bases between them. Germline V lookup: CDR1 MDHEN, CDR2 SYDVKM. The CDR3 has 13 residues. CDR3 nucleotides: TGTGCCAGCAGACCCAGGGGCAGGGGCGAGCAGTACTTC. It encodes CASRPRGRGEQYF.

This chain joins TRBV6-1 and TRBJ2-5; TRBD1 is a possible D gene (5 bases). V was shortened by 5 bases and J by 3 bases, with 13 bases between the two germline ends. The CDR3 is 14 amino acids. Germline CDR1 is MNHNS and CDR2 is SASEGT. The CDR3 protein is CASSFTPGKETQYF. CDR3 bases: TGTGCCAGCAGTTTTACTCCAGGGAAAGAGACCCAGTACTTC.

The CDR3: CASSFVSSGTSHNSPLHF. The DNA for the CDR3 is TGTGCCAGCAGTTTTGTATCCTCGGGTACGTCACATAATTCACCCCTCCACTTT. The rearrangement links TRBV27 to TRBJ1-6, with D unresolved. The ends were cut back, 3 bases at V and 5 bases at J, with 20 bases in the middle. This CDR3 has 18 residues. CDR1 and CDR2 (germline): MNHEY, SMNVEV (reference sequence).

The chain employs TRBV11-3 and TRBJ2-1, with TRBD2 identical over 12 bases. The germline V gene encodes CDR1 SGHNT and CDR2 YENEEA. The CDR3 sequence is 15 residues long. Losses at the gene ends were 5 bases for V and 8 bases for J; bases not matched to a gene: 7. The CDR3 DNA sequence: TGTGCCAGCAGCCCCCGGACTAGCGGGGCCCATGAGCAGTTCTTC. Amino acids: CASSPRTSGAHEQFF.

V and J are TRBV7-3 and TRBJ2-7; tentatively, D is TRBD1 (6 bases). Germline V gene lookup returns CDR1 SGHTA and CDR2 FQGTGA. The CDR3 is 13 amino acids. V was shortened by 2 bases and J by 2 bases, with 7 bases between the two germline ends. CDR3 loop: CASSLQGTYEQYF. The CDR3 region has the DNA TGTGCCAGCAGCTTACAGGGGACCTACGAGCAGTACTTC.